The TCR beta chain under discussion was sequenced for a study of T-cell reconstitution after alpha-beta-depleted transplantation in children (dated by TCRdb to 2016 to 2017). Background for the entire study: T-cell immune reconstitution after TCRalphabeta/CD19-depleted allogeneic hematopoietic cell transplantation in children was quantitatively tracked in the study by means of TCR repertoire profiling.

This clonotype came up many times. The antigen this receptor binds is unknown. Base qualities were left out, and no much larger clone turns up one base away. Inclusive of the bounding cysteine and phenylalanine, the CDR3 is 15 residues long. The only DNA kept is the CDR3, 45 bases in frame from the first base. At the junction V is shortened by 5 bases and J by 6 bases, with 21 bases in between. CDR1 DFQATT and CDR2 SNEGSKA were looked up in the germline V gene (reference sequence). The library was made by PCR. The sequencer listed for this sample is Illumina HiSeq 2500. To normalize quantification of the TCRbeta repertoire, the TCR libraries were built with molecular barcoding that relied on unique molecular identifiers. TCRdb reworked the public reads: Q25 trimming with fastp, MiXCR clone assembly, productive beta chains retained. Entries that share a CDR3 protein sequence are merged under the most common genes and DNA. Across this sample there are about 600,000 distinct CDR3 sequences, with about 10% seen only once. Of the sample, 4% is held by the ten largest clones.

This receptor was identified in a human donor who donated a stem cell graft to a child with acute myeloid leukemia. The chain joins TRBV20-1 to TRBJ2-3, and TRBD2 may be the D gene, going by 8 matching bases. The sequencing used PBMCs from the stem cell graft donor, collected from the stem cell graft. The CDR3 loop reads CSAPTGGGAKDTQYF. The bases are TGCAGTGCTCCCACGGGAGGGGGCGCAAAGGATACGCAGTATTTT.